This entry lists 16 T cell receptor beta chains sequenced from one sample in a study of T cell repertoires in cytomegalovirus infection. Each CDR3 protein is one row after TCRdb ran MiXCR on the reads. The sample lists 150,000 to 200,000 distinct CDR3 sequences; roughly 18% were seen once. The source material was CD8+ T cells from PBMCs. The receptor source for this set is a human donor in good health (CMV status not recorded). Some clones in this sample may be carry-over from other donors' samples.

This clonotype has ten or more counts. V and J are TRBV10-2 and TRBJ2-1; 8 bases agree with TRBD2. The CDR3 is made up of 16 amino acids. Trimming removed 6 bases from V and 0 bases from J; junction bases left unmatched: 7. Germline loops: CDR1 WSHSY, CDR2 SAAADI. The CDR3 loop reads CASRLTSEHSYNEQFF. The CDR3 coding sequence is TGCGCCAGCAGGCTGACTAGCGAACACTCCTACAATGAGCAGTTCTTC.

This clonotype has only a few counts. The junction departs from germline at one end; a sequencing error may be responsible. The chain has TRBV7-2 and TRBJ2-2; TRBD1 matches at 8 bases. Germline assignment: CDR1 SGHTA and CDR2 FQGNSA. This CDR3 is 14 amino acids long. The CDR3 coding sequence is TGTGTCAGCAGCCGACGGGACAGGTCGAGGGAGCTGTTTTTT. Translation: CVSSRRDRSRELFF.

This clonotype was picked up a small number of times. The gene calls are TRBV4-3 and TRBJ1-2, with a tentative D call TRBD1 (5 bases). The CDR3 totals 15 residues. Trimming shortened V by 1 base and J by 4 bases, and 13 bases separated the two germline ends. The germline CDR1 and CDR2 sequences are LGHNA and YSLEER. CDR3 sequence: CASSQGAGRGYGYTF. CDR3 coding DNA: TGCGCCAGCAGCCAAGGTGCGGGACGAGGCTATGGCTACACCTTC.

The chain carries TRBV29-1 and TRBJ2-1; D may correspond to TRBD1 or TRBD2 (5 bases each). CDR3 length: 12 amino acids. Trimming removed 8 bases from V and 4 bases from J, with 12 bases in between. CDR1 and CDR2 (germline): SQVTM, ANQGSEA. The CDR3 loop reads CSTRGQYNEQFF. CDR3 nucleotide sequence: TGCAGCACCCGGGGCCAGTACAATGAGCAGTTCTTC.

This clonotype was seen a few times. The chain joins TRBV12-3 or TRBV12-4 to TRBJ1-5; 9 bases are shared with TRBD1. This CDR3 is built from 14 residues. V shed 6 bases and J 5 bases; nucleotides not matched to a gene: 5. As DNA, the CDR3 is TGTGCCAGCAGATGGGGACAGGGCGATCAGCCCCAGCATTTT. This gives the protein CASRWGQGDQPQHF.

This chain connects TRBV10-3 to TRBJ2-6, with 8 positions matching TRBD1. CDR1 and CDR2 from the germline V gene are ENHRY and SYGVKD. V was pared by 7 bases and J by 4 bases, with 12 bases of the junction left unmatched. This CDR3 contains 17 residues. The CDR3 DNA reads as TGTGCCATCATGACCGGGACAGGTTGGTCGGGGGCCAACGTCCTGACTTTC. Translated, it gives CAIMTGTGWSGANVLTF.

The chain combines TRBV7-2 with TRBJ2-7; 12 bases are a match to TRBD2. The CDR3 runs 18 residues. V was clipped by 5 bases and J by 2 bases; unmatched bases: 13. Per the germline V gene, CDR1 is SGHTA and CDR2 is FQGNSA. The CDR3 region has the DNA TGTGCCAGCAGCCCGACGACTCTGCGACTAGCGGGGGCCTACGAGCAGTACTTC. Encoded protein: CASSPTTLRLAGAYEQYF. Full variable domain (rest looked up from reference TRBV7-2 and TRBJ2-7): GAGVSQSPSNKVTEKGKDVELRCDPISGHTALYWYRQSLGQGLEFLIYFQGNSAPDKSGLPSDRFSAERTGGSVSTLTIQRTQQEDSAVYLCASSPTTLRLAGAYEQYFGPGTRLTVT.

This clonotype was detected a few times. V and J are TRBV2 and TRBJ2-2, with 9 positions matching TRBD2. The CDR3 is made up of 14 amino acids. In germline, CDR1 is SNHLY, CDR2 FYNNEI. V trimming: 10 bases; J trimming: 5 bases; junction bases outside the gene matches: 8. CDR3 sequence: CAILAGEGTGELFF. DNA for the CDR3: TGTGCCATATTAGCGGGAGAAGGAACCGGGGAGCTGTTTTTT.

The V gene is TRBV7-2, the J gene TRBJ2-5; no clear D. V lost 2 bases and J 2 bases, leaving 12 bases between the germline ends. The CDR3 consists of 15 residues. Germline lookup yields CDR1 SGHTA and CDR2 FQGNSA. The CDR3 spells CASSLYYGEQETQYF. DNA for the CDR3: TGTGCCAGCAGCTTATATTACGGAGAACAAGAGACCCAGTACTTC.

The chain is built from TRBV7-9 and TRBJ1-1; 8 positions match TRBD1. The CDR3 totals 14 residues. Germline CDR1 is SEHNR and CDR2 is FQNEAQ (reference sequence). With V trimmed by 1 base and J by 4 bases, 2 bases remained unmatched. The CDR3: CASSLDQGATEAFF. CDR3 coding DNA: TGTGCCAGCAGCTTAGATCAGGGGGCCACTGAAGCTTTCTTT.

V usage is TRBV7-9 and J usage is TRBJ2-3; no firm D call. V lost 4 bases to trimming and J lost 5 bases, with 4 bases between them. Germline V lookup: CDR1 SEHNR, CDR2 FQNEAQ (reference sequence). This CDR3 contains 11 residues. CDR3 in DNA: TGTGCCAGCAGCTCCTTAGATACGCAGTATTTT. This sequence encodes CASSSLDTQYF.

The chain combines TRBV7-9 with TRBJ2-7; possibly TRBD1 or TRBD2 for D (5 bases each). The CDR3 is made up of 13 amino acids. V was cut by 5 bases and J by 5 bases, with 13 bases left in between. CDR1 is SEHNR and CDR2 is FQNEAQ in the germline V gene (reference sequence). This CDR3 reads CASSVRDPNEQYF. The CDR3, as DNA: TGTGCCAGCAGCGTCAGGGACCCCAACGAGCAGTACTTC.

The chain links TRBV5-4 to TRBJ2-5; the D is unclear. Looked up from germline, CDR1 is SGHNT and CDR2 is YYREEE (reference sequence). With 0 bases removed from V and 5 bases from J, the gap between germline ends came to 8 bases. The CDR3 covers 13 residues. In DNA, the CDR3 is TGTGCCAGCAGCTTGGAAGCCGCGGAGACCCAGTACTTC. Its protein is CASSLEAAETQYF.

This clonotype showed up just a few times. V and J are TRBV7-8 and TRBJ2-3; D call uncertain. V lost 2 bases and J lost 5, with 8 bases in between. Germline CDR1 and CDR2: SGHVS and FQNEAQ. The CDR3 covers 13 residues. The CDR3 sequence is CASSLSLVDTQYF. As DNA, the CDR3 is TGTGCCAGCAGCTTATCGCTAGTAGATACGCAGTATTTT.

The chain carries TRBV20-1 and TRBJ2-1, with D possibly being TRBD2 (5 bases). Germline-derived CDR1 and CDR2 are DFQATT and SNEGSKA (reference sequence). The CDR3 covers 15 residues. The V end lost 6 bases, the J end lost 0 bases, and 15 bases lay between the germline ends. Here the CDR3 DNA reads TGCAGTGCAAGGCATCCGGGAAACTCCTACAATGAGCAGTTCTTC. Encoded protein: CSARHPGNSYNEQFF.

This clonotype has just a few counts. This rearrangement joins TRBV20-1 to TRBJ2-3, with 13 bases matching TRBD2. The germline gives CDR1 DFQATT, CDR2 SNEGSKA (reference sequence). The CDR3 has 14 residues. V gave up 5 bases and J gave up 9 bases; unmatched junction bases: 8. The CDR3 loop reads CSASGTSGEQTQYF. DNA for the CDR3: TGCAGTGCTTCCGGGACTAGCGGGGAACAGACGCAGTATTTT.